This T cell receptor (beta chain) was retrieved from a study of T-cell reconstitution after alpha-beta-depleted transplantation in children. Whole-study results and caveats: Some patients' high day-60 TCRbeta diversity was traced to surviving recipient T cells and thymic progenitors. Reportedly, roughly two months post-transplant, alpha-beta T cells arose from several hundred expanded graft clones. A year had passed since transplant, and T-cell counts and diversity by then came mostly from newly produced T cells.

The length of the CDR3 is 14 residues. Trimming at V came to 5 bases and at J to 6 bases, leaving 4 bases not matched to a gene. Molecular barcoding with unique molecular identifiers was used for the TCRbeta library. TCRdb redid the calling of the PCR reads with MiXCR, one entry per CDR3 protein. Of 150,000 to 200,000 distinct CDR3 sequences listed, about 6% are singletons. This clonotype was observed at least ten times. Its antigen is currently unknown. The gene calls are TRBV12-3 or TRBV12-4 and TRBJ2-1; 10 bases are shared with TRBD2. The receptor comes from a girl under two years old with combined immunodeficiency, due to receive a stem cell transplant. The specimen comprised PBMCs, sampled before TCRalphabeta/CD19-depleted stem cell transplant. The CDR3 nucleotides are TGTGCCAGCAGTCCCAGCGGGAGGGCCAATGAGCAGTTCTTC. This sequence encodes CASSPSGRANEQFF.